The 20 T cell receptor beta chains listed next were all sequenced from one sample in a study of OX40 agonist ivuxolimab in advanced cancers. The protocol was immunoSEQ multiplex PCR, while the TCRdb copy is restricted to in-frame clones and leaves out a portion. The sample includes 55,000 to 80,000 clones, roughly 80% of them seen just once. The sample in question was CD4+ or CD8+ T cells sorted from blood, obtained in a trial of the OX40 agonist ivuxolimab. These receptors all stem from an adult with an advanced solid tumor such as melanoma, head and neck, liver or kidney cancer.

The J gene is TRBJ2-7, the V gene TRBV7-2, with 7 positions matching TRBD2. The CDR3 is 13 amino acids. CDR1 is SGHTA, CDR2 FQGNSA, per germline. Unmatched junction bases numbered 5, after V lost 5 bases and J lost 4 bases. The CDR3 region is CASSGGSTYEQYF. As DNA, the CDR3 is TGTGCCAGCAGCGGCGGGAGTACTTACGAGCAGTACTTC.

The chain has TRBV6-5 and TRBJ1-5, with D unresolved. V shed 5 bases and J shed 7 bases, with 6 bases lying between them. Germline V gives CDR1 MNHEY, CDR2 SVGAGI. CDR3 length equals 11 residues. CDR3 coding DNA: TGTGCCAGCAGTGAGGGACAGCCCCAGCATTTT. It specifies CASSEGQPQHF.

The rearrangement joins TRBV5-1 to TRBJ2-5; D might be TRBD2 (5 bases). V was shortened by 3 bases and J by 2 bases, with 11 bases between the two germline ends. The CDR3 contains 14 residues. The V gene's germline CDR1 is SGHRS and CDR2 YFSETQ. The CDR3 reads CASSSGSGQETQYF. The CDR3 nucleotides read TGCGCCAGCAGCTCCGGCAGCGGTCAAGAGACCCAGTACTTC. Using reference TRBV5-1 and TRBJ2-5 for the parts outside the CDR3, the full variable domain is KAGVTQTPRYLIKTRGQQVTLSCSPISGHRSVSWYQQTPGQGLQFLFEYFSETQRNKGNFPGRFSGRQFSNSRSEMNVSTLELGDSALYLCASSSGSGQETQYFGPGTRLLVL.

The chain employs TRBV5-1 and TRBJ1-1, with a tentative D call TRBD1 (6 bases). Germline V gene sequence: CDR1 SGHRS, CDR2 YFSETQ. The CDR3 consists of 15 residues. Trimming removed 4 bases from V and 4 bases from J, with 17 bases in between. The chain's CDR3 is CASSPGDMSRTEAFF. The CDR3 DNA reads TGCGCCAGCAGCCCAGGGGATATGAGCCGCACTGAAGCTTTCTTT.

The J gene is TRBJ2-3, the V gene TRBV4-2; D gene ambiguous. The CDR3 runs 13 residues. Germline V gene sequence: CDR1 LGHNA, CDR2 YNFKEQ. V gave up 0 bases and J gave up 3 bases, with 4 bases separating them. As DNA, the CDR3 is TGTGCCAGCAGCCAAGAGAAGACAGATACGCAGTATTTT. Its protein product is CASSQEKTDTQYF.

The chain couples TRBV5-6 to TRBJ2-7, with D uncertain. The CDR3 runs 14 residues. Germline assignment: CDR1 SGHDT and CDR2 YYEEEE. The V gene lost 0 bases and the J gene lost 6 bases, with 13 bases spanning the gap. In DNA, the CDR3 is TGTGCCAGCAGCTTGGGGCAGGCGATGCCCGAGCAGTACGTC. Translation: CASSLGQAMPEQYV.

V is TRBV2 and J is TRBJ2-7; 7 nucleotides agree with TRBD1. The CDR3 contains 13 residues. CDR1 is SNHLY and CDR2 is FYNNEI in the germline V gene. Germline trimming cut 3 bases from V and 5 bases from J; bases unmatched to any gene: 4. As DNA, the CDR3 is TGTGCCAGCAGTGATACAGGGGTCGACGAGCAGTACGTC. This encodes CASSDTGVDEQYV.

V usage is TRBV27 and J usage is TRBJ2-3; 8 positions agree with TRBD1. The V gene's germline CDR1 is MNHEY and CDR2 SMNVEV (reference sequence). The junction had 2 bases not matched to a gene; V was cut back by 3 bases and J by 6 bases. The CDR3 has 13 residues. The CDR3: CASSFRGRDTQYF. The CDR3 DNA follows: TGTGCCAGCAGTTTCAGGGGGCGGGATACGCAGTATTTT.

This chain links TRBV19 with TRBJ1-4; 9 nucleotides match TRBD1. Per germline, CDR1 LNHDA and CDR2 SQIVND (reference sequence). Germline trimming cut 8 bases from V and 6 bases from J; bases unmatched to any gene: 7. The CDR3 has 14 amino acids. This CDR3 reads CASRTGDSDEKLFF. Written as DNA, the CDR3 is TGTGCCAGTCGGACAGGGGACTCGGATGAAAAACTGTTTTTT. The full variable domain, with the rest looked up from reference TRBV19 and TRBJ1-4, is DGGITQSPKYLFRKEGQNVTLSCEQNLNHDAMYWYRQDPGQGLRLIYYSQIVNDFQKGDIAEGYSVSREKKESFPLTVTSAQKNPTAFYLCASRTGDSDEKLFFGSGTQLSVL.

J is TRBJ2-1 and V is TRBV7-6, with D possibly TRBD2 on 6 matching bases. The CDR3 totals 12 residues. CDR1 is SGHVS and CDR2 is FNYEAQ in the germline V gene. Trimming removed 5 bases from V and 7 bases from J, with 9 bases in between. CDR3 nucleotide sequence: TGTGCCAGCAGCCTTGGGAGGAATGAGCAGTTCTTC. Its translation is CASSLGRNEQFF.

The CDR3, as DNA: TGTGCCAGCAGCTCGAACCAGGGGACCCTAACCCTCTCCTACAATGAGCAGTTCTTC. Translating it yields CASSSNQGTLTLSYNEQFF. V usage is TRBV7-2 and J usage is TRBJ2-1; D might be TRBD1 (6 bases). The CDR3 has 19 residues. Germline assignment: CDR1 SGHTA and CDR2 FQGNSA. V lost 4 bases and J 0 bases, leaving 22 bases between the germline ends. Complete variable domain (other parts from reference TRBV7-2 and TRBJ2-1): GAGVSQSPSNKVTEKGKDVELRCDPISGHTALYWYRQSLGQGLEFLIYFQGNSAPDKSGLPSDRFSAERTGGSVSTLTIQRTQQEDSAVYLCASSSNQGTLTLSYNEQFFGPGTRLTVL.

Concerning this clone: Different DNA sequences within this sample yield the same CDR3. The rearrangement joins TRBV6-5 to TRBJ1-1, with D maybe TRBD1 (5 bases). CDR1 is MNHEY and CDR2 is SVGAGI in the germline V gene. V lost 2 bases to trimming and J lost 1 base, with 5 bases between them. The CDR3 length is 13 residues. The CDR3 sequence is CASSYGTNTEAFF. The DNA for the CDR3 is TGTGCCAGCAGTTACGGGACGAACACTGAAGCTTTCTTT.

The V gene is TRBV4-2, the J gene TRBJ1-1; 9 bases fit TRBD1. The CDR3 is made up of 15 amino acids. V lost 0 bases and J lost 4; bases outside the gene matches: 3. Germline loops: CDR1 LGHNA, CDR2 YNFKEQ. The CDR3 here is CASSQEYRGRTEAFF. The CDR3 DNA is TGTGCCAGCAGCCAAGAGTACAGGGGGCGCACTGAAGCTTTCTTT.

The chain joins TRBV7-6 to TRBJ2-1; D tentatively fits TRBD1 or TRBD2 (5 bases each). The CDR3 extends over 12 amino acids. Trimming pared 8 bases from V and 8 bases from J, leaving 13 bases between. Germline CDR1 reads SGHVS; CDR2 reads FNYEAQ. The CDR3 spells CASSRDDYEQFF. CDR3 in DNA: TGTGCCAGCTCTCGGGACGACTATGAGCAGTTCTTC. Full variable domain (rest looked up from reference TRBV7-6 and TRBJ2-1): GAGVSQSPRYKVTKRGQDVALRCDPISGHVSLYWYRQALGQGPEFLTYFNYEAQQDKSGLPNDRFSAERPEGSISTLTIQRTEQRDSAMYRCASSRDDYEQFFGPGTRLTVL.

The V call is TRBV7-2, the J call TRBJ1-1; D is ambiguous. There are 15 residues in the CDR3. Germline lookup yields CDR1 SGHTA and CDR2 FQGNSA. V lost 1 base and J 0 bases, leaving 9 bases between the germline ends. DNA of the CDR3: TGTGCCAGCAGCTTAGATAGGGTGATGAACACTGAAGCTTTCTTT. It codes for CASSLDRVMNTEAFF.

This chain connects TRBV6-1 to TRBJ2-1, with 7 bases identical to TRBD2. This CDR3 region has 15 residues. Losses at the gene ends were 3 bases for V and 3 bases for J; bases not matched to a gene: 5. Germline CDR1 and CDR2: MNHNS and SASEGT. CDR3 loop: CASSEVGGIYNEQFF. In DNA form, the CDR3 reads TGTGCCAGCAGTGAGGTGGGAGGGATCTACAATGAGCAGTTCTTC.

CDR3 in DNA: TGTGCCAGCAGCTTACTCCAGGGCCCTTCAACTAATGAAAAACTGTTTTTT. Protein product: CASSLLQGPSTNEKLFF. V is TRBV7-2 and J is TRBJ1-4; D perhaps matches TRBD1 (5 bases). Germline V gene sequence: CDR1 SGHTA, CDR2 FQGNSA. V lost 2 bases, J lost 0 bases, and 13 bases lay in between. The CDR3 extends over 17 amino acids.

V usage is TRBV6-5 and J usage is TRBJ1-4; unclear D gene. Deletions cut 0 bases from V and 3 bases from J, with 5 bases between. CDR1 and CDR2 (germline): MNHEY, SVGAGI. The CDR3 is made up of 14 amino acids. CDR3: CASSYSRANEKLFF. The CDR3 nucleotides are TGTGCCAGCAGTTACTCGAGGGCTAATGAAAAACTGTTTTTT.

The genes are TRBV7-9 and TRBJ2-1, with 12 bases aligning to TRBD2. Trimming took 4 bases from V and 7 from J; bases not matched to a gene: 8. The CDR3 runs to 16 residues. The germline V gene has CDR1 SEHNR and CDR2 FQNEAQ (reference sequence). CDR3 DNA: TGTGCCAGCAGCTCAGAAGGACTAGCGGGGATGAATGAGCAGTTCTTC. This translates into CASSSEGLAGMNEQFF.

This clone was detected once. This chain connects TRBV19 to TRBJ1-2, with D possibly being TRBD1 (6 bases). Germline CDR1 LNHDA, CDR2 SQIVND (reference sequence). CDR3 length: 15 residues. Trimming removed 6 bases from V and 4 bases from J, with 18 bases in between. The CDR3 nucleotides are TGTGCCAGTAGCAATGAAAACAGGGCCCTCTATGGCTACACCTTC. Protein sequence: CASSNENRALYGYTF. The full variable domain, completed using reference TRBV19 and TRBJ1-2, is DGGITQSPKYLFRKEGQNVTLSCEQNLNHDAMYWYRQDPGQGLRLIYYSQIVNDFQKGDIAEGYSVSREKKESFPLTVTSAQKNPTAFYLCASSNENRALYGYTFGSGTRLTVV.